This TCR beta chain is drawn from a study of shared clonotypes between healthy human individuals. The authors distributed each subset's genomic DNA evenly over several immunoSEQ plates. Original processing notes: Junction-only sequences without quality scores were provided by ImmunoSEQ, so filtering was different. This table comes from immunoSEQ multiplex PCR, and its TCRdb copy is limited to in-frame clones, with some not included. V, J and clone size derive from that table, while D and trimming were established from the DNA sequence. The data contain around 450,000 clones, more than 75% of them singletons. The study drew its donors from healthy HIV-negative adults without recent acute infections or vaccinations. Each sample came from a Caucasian adult donor living in Nashville, Tennessee. Trimming cost V 8 bases and J 4 bases, with 14 bases left between them. Germline CDR1 and CDR2: MNHNS and SASEGT. The CDR3 runs 14 residues.

The V gene is TRBV6-1, the J gene TRBJ2-2; D perhaps matches TRBD2 (5 bases). This TCR was sampled from a woman in her thirties or forties in good health. Some clones in this sample may be carry-over from other donors' samples. The sequencing input was PBMCs. CDR3 in amino acids: CASELGRGTGELFF. DNA of the CDR3: TGTGCCAGCGAGTTGGGTCGGGGCACCGGGGAGCTGTTTTTT.